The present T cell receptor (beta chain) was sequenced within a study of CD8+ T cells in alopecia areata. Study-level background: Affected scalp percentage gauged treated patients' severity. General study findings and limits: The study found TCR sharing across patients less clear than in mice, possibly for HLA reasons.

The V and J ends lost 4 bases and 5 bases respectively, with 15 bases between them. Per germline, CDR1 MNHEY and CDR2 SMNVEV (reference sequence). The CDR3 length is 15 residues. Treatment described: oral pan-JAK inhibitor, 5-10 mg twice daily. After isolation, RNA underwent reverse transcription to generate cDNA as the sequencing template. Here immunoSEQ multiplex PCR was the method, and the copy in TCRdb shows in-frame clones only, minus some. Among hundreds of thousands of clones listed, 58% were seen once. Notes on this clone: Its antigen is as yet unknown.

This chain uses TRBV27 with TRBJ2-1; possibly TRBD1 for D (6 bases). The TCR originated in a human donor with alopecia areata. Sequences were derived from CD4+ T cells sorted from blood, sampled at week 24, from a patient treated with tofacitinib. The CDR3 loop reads CASSSLASGDNEQFF. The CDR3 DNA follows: TGTGCCAGCAGTTCCCTGGCGTCAGGGGACAATGAGCAGTTCTTC.